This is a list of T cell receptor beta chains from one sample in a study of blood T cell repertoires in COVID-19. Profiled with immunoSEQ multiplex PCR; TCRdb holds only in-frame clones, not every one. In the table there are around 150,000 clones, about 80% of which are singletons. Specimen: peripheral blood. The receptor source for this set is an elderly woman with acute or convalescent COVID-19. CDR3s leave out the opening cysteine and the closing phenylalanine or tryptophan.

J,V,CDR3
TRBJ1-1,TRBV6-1,ASSEDGEAF
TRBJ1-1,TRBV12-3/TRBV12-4,ASSLAGGTEAF
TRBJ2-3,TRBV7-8,ASSQGVGTQY
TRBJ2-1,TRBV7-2,ASSSTGKSSYNEQF
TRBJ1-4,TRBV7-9,ASSLVTFQGRHEKLF
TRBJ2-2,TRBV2,ARGLAGYGELF
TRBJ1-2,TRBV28,ASSFFLRPRTGFRGYT
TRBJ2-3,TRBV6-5,ASSYMGGTTDTQY
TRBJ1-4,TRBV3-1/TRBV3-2,ASSEGRKEKLF
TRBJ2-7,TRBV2,ASSEAAGTSYEQY
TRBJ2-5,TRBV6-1,ASSEGGTVQETQY
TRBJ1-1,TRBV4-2,ASSQGLEAF
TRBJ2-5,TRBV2,ASSVRPQETQY
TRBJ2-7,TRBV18,ASSPPSGRSYEQY
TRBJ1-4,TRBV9,ASSRDRLSEKLF
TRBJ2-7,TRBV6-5,ASRTTGTGDYEQY
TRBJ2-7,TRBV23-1,ASSQSRGNEQY
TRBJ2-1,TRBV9,ASSVPGLASYNEQF